This T cell receptor (beta chain) was identified during a study of T cell changes during pregnancy in multiple sclerosis. CDR1 and CDR2 (germline): LGHNA, YSLEER. The CDR3 loop spans 15 amino acids. The V segment lost 3 bases and the J segment 8 bases; nucleotides outside the gene matches: 11. Profiling relied on immunoSEQ multiplex PCR, and the TCRdb table lists in-frame clones only, not all of them. The sample yields about 69,000 clones, roughly 93% seen once. The sequences come from peripheral blood, collected in the third trimester of pregnancy. This receptor was obtained from a female donor with multiple sclerosis, enrolled in a pregnancy study. The chain has TRBV4-3 and TRBJ1-1; 8 nucleotides line up with TRBD1. Written as DNA, the CDR3 is TGCGCCAGCAGCCATGATACAGGGGGTCGTGTAGAAGCTTTCTTT. Its translation is CASSHDTGGRVEAFF.